This T cell receptor (beta chain) stems from a study of T cells in tumors after PD-1 blockade. Only a few counts were recorded for this clone. TCRdb keeps only in-frame clones here, not all; method: immunoSEQ multiplex PCR. This sample has 54,000 or so clones, with about 82% found just once. V lost 4 bases to trimming and J lost 7 bases, with 14 bases between them. Germline lookup yields CDR1 SGHTA and CDR2 FQGNSA. The CDR3 contains 13 residues. The input for sequencing was PBMCs, taken before anti-PD-1 treatment. This chain joins TRBV7-2 and TRBJ2-7; D may be TRBD2 (5 bases). The receptor was isolated from a human donor with basal cell carcinoma. This chain's CDR3 is CASSSNARDEQYF. The CDR3 DNA is TGTGCCAGCAGCTCGAACGCGAGGGATGAGCAGTACTTC.